The 17 T cell receptor beta chains below come from one sample, sequenced in a study of blood T cell repertoires in COVID-19. TCRdb's table, derived via immunoSEQ multiplex PCR, lists solely in-frame clones and lacks some. The data show 200,000 to 250,000 clones, 83% seen once. Sequenced sample: PBMCs or T cells enriched from blood (not recorded which). These receptors were collected from a woman in her forties or fifties who had been exposed to COVID-19.

In DNA, the CDR3 is TGTGCCAGCAGCCAAACTCGTACCACCGGGGAGCTGTTTTTT. Its protein product is CASSQTRTTGELFF. The gene calls are TRBV7-9 and TRBJ2-2; D not resolved. Per the germline V gene, CDR1 is SEHNR and CDR2 is FQNEAQ (reference sequence). The length of the CDR3 is 14 residues. Trimming cost V 5 bases and J 4 bases, with 11 bases left between them.

DNA of the CDR3: TGTGCCAGTAGTACAGGGGCCGCTCGTGAAGCTTTCTTT. It translates to CASSTGAAREAFF. V is TRBV19 and J is TRBJ1-1, with D possibly being TRBD1 (6 bases). Per the germline V gene, CDR1 is LNHDA and CDR2 is SQIVND (reference sequence). The CDR3 spans 13 residues. V dropped 4 bases and J dropped 7 bases, with 13 bases sitting between them.

This rearrangement joins TRBV7-8 to TRBJ1-1; maybe TRBD1 (6 bases). Germline CDR1 SGHVS, CDR2 FQNEAQ. The CDR3 consists of 14 residues. Trimming pared 7 bases from V and 5 bases from J, leaving 17 bases between. The CDR3 reads CASTLSRGATEAFF. CDR3 in DNA: TGTGCCAGCACCCTATCCAGGGGCGCGACTGAAGCTTTCTTT.

The chain is built from TRBV5-6 and TRBJ1-4; 8 bases align to TRBD1. With V trimmed by 4 bases and J by 10 bases, 3 bases remained unmatched. The CDR3 contains 12 residues. CDR1 and CDR2 from the germline V gene are SGHDT and YYEEEE. In nucleotides, the CDR3 is TGTGCCAGCAGCGGGGACAGGAGAAAACTGTTTTTT. Its protein is CASSGDRRKLFF. Variable domain in full (rest from reference TRBV5-6 and TRBJ1-4): DAGVTQSPTHLIKTRGQQVTLRCSPKSGHDTVSWYQQALGQGPQFIFQYYEEEERQRGNFPDRFSGHQFPNYSSELNVNALLLGDSALYLCASSGDRRKLFFGSGTQLSVL.

J is TRBJ2-5 and V is TRBV7-3; D perhaps matches TRBD2 (7 bases). Germline CDR1 and CDR2: SGHTA and FQGTGA. V was trimmed by 2 bases and J by 2 bases, leaving 9 bases between them. The CDR3 has 14 residues. CDR3 sequence (DNA): TGTGCCAGCAGCTTAGGGGGGGCGCAAGAGACCCAGTACTTC. Amino acids: CASSLGGAQETQYF.

This chain connects TRBV27 to TRBJ2-2, with a tentative D call TRBD1 (6 bases). The CDR3 is made up of 14 amino acids. Germline loops: CDR1 MNHEY, CDR2 SMNVEV (reference sequence). Trimming stripped 9 bases from V and 0 bases from J, with 11 bases between. The CDR3 region is CASRTAANTGELFF. The CDR3, as DNA: TGTGCCAGTCGGACAGCAGCGAACACCGGGGAGCTGTTTTTT.

This rearrangement joins TRBV7-9 to TRBJ1-1; D remains unclear. In germline, CDR1 is SEHNR, CDR2 FQNEAQ (reference sequence). The CDR3 is 15 amino acids. The V end was cut by 3 bases, the J end by 4 bases, with 15 bases between. The CDR3 sequence: CASSFEEGGSTEAFF. The CDR3 nucleotides are TGTGCCAGCAGCTTTGAAGAGGGCGGGAGCACTGAAGCTTTCTTT.

The DNA of the CDR3 is TGTGCCAGCAGTCGGACAGCGAATTCACCCCTCCACTTT. As protein: CASSRTANSPLHF. The rearrangement joins TRBV6-2 or TRBV6-3 to TRBJ1-6, with a possible D match to TRBD1 (6 bases). The CDR3 extends over 13 amino acids. The ends were cut back, 5 bases at V and 7 bases at J, with 9 bases in the middle. From germline, CDR1 is MNHEY and CDR2 SVGEGT.

The chain is built from TRBV19 and TRBJ1-2; 7 bases fit TRBD1. CDR1 is LNHDA, CDR2 SQIVND, per germline (reference sequence). The trim removed 3 bases at V and 7 bases at J, leaving 2 bases unmatched. CDR3 length: 12 residues. The DNA of the CDR3 is TGTGCCAGTAGTATGGACAGGTCTGGCTACACCTTC. This encodes CASSMDRSGYTF. The full variable domain, its missing parts supplied by reference TRBV19 and TRBJ1-2, is DGGITQSPKYLFRKEGQNVTLSCEQNLNHDAMYWYRQDPGQGLRLIYYSQIVNDFQKGDIAEGYSVSREKKESFPLTVTSAQKNPTAFYLCASSMDRSGYTFGSGTRLTVV.

This clone was picked up a small number of times. The gene calls are TRBV6-2 or TRBV6-3 and TRBJ2-1, with D perhaps TRBD2 (5 bases). The V gene's germline CDR1 is MNHEY and CDR2 SVGEGT. The CDR3 extends over 13 amino acids. Trimming took off 5 bases at V and 4 bases at J, with 9 bases between the two ends. As DNA, the CDR3 is TGTGCCAGCAGTGGAGGACCTTACAATGAGCAGTTCTTC. Amino acid sequence: CASSGGPYNEQFF.

The chain couples TRBV11-1 to TRBJ2-2; 10 bases agree with TRBD1. Trimming cost V 4 bases and J 5 bases; bases outside gene matches: 4. CDR1 SGHAT and CDR2 FQDESV come from the germline V gene (reference sequence). CDR3 length: 15 amino acids. The CDR3 nucleotides read TGTGCCAGCAGCTCCCGGGACAGGGGAACCGGGGAGCTGTTTTTT. Its translation: CASSSRDRGTGELFF.

This chain joins TRBV11-2 and TRBJ1-5; 9 nucleotides agree with TRBD1. Trimming cost V 1 base and J 3 bases; bases outside gene matches: 1. The CDR3 length is 15 residues. Germline V CDR1 and CDR2: SGHAT, FQNNGV. Here the CDR3 reads CASSLGDRDNQPQHF. CDR3 coding DNA: TGTGCCAGCAGCTTAGGGGACAGGGACAATCAGCCCCAGCATTTT. The full variable domain, with the rest looked up from reference TRBV11-2 and TRBJ1-5, is EAGVAQSPRYKIIEKRQSVAFWCNPISGHATLYWYQQILGQGPKLLIQFQNNGVVDDSQLPKDRFSAERLKGVDSTLKIQPAKLEDSAVYLCASSLGDRDNQPQHFGDGTRLSIL.

The rearrangement joins TRBV27 to TRBJ2-2; TRBD1 aligns across 7 bases. The V and J ends lost 8 bases and 0 bases, in that order; junction bases with no gene match: 12. The CDR3 consists of 17 residues. Germline V lookup: CDR1 MNHEY, CDR2 SMNVEV (reference sequence). The CDR3 protein is CASLRVSGGPNTGELFF. DNA for the CDR3: TGTGCCAGCCTTCGTGTTTCAGGGGGTCCGAACACCGGGGAGCTGTTTTTT.

This chain connects TRBV11-2 to TRBJ2-3; D is ambiguous. CDR3 length: 13 residues. Germline-derived CDR1 and CDR2 are SGHAT and FQNNGV. V was cut by 3 bases and J by 2 bases, with 6 bases left in between. The CDR3: CASSLGSTDTQYF. CDR3 nucleotide sequence: TGTGCCAGCAGCTTGGGCTCCACAGATACGCAGTATTTT. The full variable domain, its missing parts supplied by reference TRBV11-2 and TRBJ2-3, is EAGVAQSPRYKIIEKRQSVAFWCNPISGHATLYWYQQILGQGPKLLIQFQNNGVVDDSQLPKDRFSAERLKGVDSTLKIQPAKLEDSAVYLCASSLGSTDTQYFGPGTRLTVL.

This rearrangement joins TRBV5-1 to TRBJ2-5; TRBD1 matches 8 bases. Germline CDR1 SGHRS, CDR2 YFSETQ. The length of the CDR3 is 14 residues. Trimming cost V 5 bases and J 4 bases; bases outside gene matches: 7. The CDR3: CASSYPGGSETQYF. CDR3 DNA: TGCGCCAGCAGTTACCCAGGGGGCTCAGAGACCCAGTACTTC.

J is TRBJ2-5 and V is TRBV5-1, with a possible D match to TRBD1 (6 bases). The CDR3 totals 17 residues. Trimming removed 1 base at V and 3 bases at J, with 19 bases between. Per germline, CDR1 SGHRS and CDR2 YFSETQ. DNA of the CDR3: TGCGCCAGCAGCTTGAGACCCCCCGGACAGCGAGAAGAGACCCAGTACTTC. Translated, it gives CASSLRPPGQREETQYF.

The V gene is TRBV10-2, the J gene TRBJ2-3; D call uncertain. Germline assignment: CDR1 WSHSY and CDR2 SAAADI. Trimming took 8 bases from V and 4 from J, leaving 7 bases between them. The CDR3 spans 11 residues. The CDR3 nucleotides are TGCGCCAGCTCGGTCGCAGATACGCAGTATTTT. It is translated as CASSVADTQYF.